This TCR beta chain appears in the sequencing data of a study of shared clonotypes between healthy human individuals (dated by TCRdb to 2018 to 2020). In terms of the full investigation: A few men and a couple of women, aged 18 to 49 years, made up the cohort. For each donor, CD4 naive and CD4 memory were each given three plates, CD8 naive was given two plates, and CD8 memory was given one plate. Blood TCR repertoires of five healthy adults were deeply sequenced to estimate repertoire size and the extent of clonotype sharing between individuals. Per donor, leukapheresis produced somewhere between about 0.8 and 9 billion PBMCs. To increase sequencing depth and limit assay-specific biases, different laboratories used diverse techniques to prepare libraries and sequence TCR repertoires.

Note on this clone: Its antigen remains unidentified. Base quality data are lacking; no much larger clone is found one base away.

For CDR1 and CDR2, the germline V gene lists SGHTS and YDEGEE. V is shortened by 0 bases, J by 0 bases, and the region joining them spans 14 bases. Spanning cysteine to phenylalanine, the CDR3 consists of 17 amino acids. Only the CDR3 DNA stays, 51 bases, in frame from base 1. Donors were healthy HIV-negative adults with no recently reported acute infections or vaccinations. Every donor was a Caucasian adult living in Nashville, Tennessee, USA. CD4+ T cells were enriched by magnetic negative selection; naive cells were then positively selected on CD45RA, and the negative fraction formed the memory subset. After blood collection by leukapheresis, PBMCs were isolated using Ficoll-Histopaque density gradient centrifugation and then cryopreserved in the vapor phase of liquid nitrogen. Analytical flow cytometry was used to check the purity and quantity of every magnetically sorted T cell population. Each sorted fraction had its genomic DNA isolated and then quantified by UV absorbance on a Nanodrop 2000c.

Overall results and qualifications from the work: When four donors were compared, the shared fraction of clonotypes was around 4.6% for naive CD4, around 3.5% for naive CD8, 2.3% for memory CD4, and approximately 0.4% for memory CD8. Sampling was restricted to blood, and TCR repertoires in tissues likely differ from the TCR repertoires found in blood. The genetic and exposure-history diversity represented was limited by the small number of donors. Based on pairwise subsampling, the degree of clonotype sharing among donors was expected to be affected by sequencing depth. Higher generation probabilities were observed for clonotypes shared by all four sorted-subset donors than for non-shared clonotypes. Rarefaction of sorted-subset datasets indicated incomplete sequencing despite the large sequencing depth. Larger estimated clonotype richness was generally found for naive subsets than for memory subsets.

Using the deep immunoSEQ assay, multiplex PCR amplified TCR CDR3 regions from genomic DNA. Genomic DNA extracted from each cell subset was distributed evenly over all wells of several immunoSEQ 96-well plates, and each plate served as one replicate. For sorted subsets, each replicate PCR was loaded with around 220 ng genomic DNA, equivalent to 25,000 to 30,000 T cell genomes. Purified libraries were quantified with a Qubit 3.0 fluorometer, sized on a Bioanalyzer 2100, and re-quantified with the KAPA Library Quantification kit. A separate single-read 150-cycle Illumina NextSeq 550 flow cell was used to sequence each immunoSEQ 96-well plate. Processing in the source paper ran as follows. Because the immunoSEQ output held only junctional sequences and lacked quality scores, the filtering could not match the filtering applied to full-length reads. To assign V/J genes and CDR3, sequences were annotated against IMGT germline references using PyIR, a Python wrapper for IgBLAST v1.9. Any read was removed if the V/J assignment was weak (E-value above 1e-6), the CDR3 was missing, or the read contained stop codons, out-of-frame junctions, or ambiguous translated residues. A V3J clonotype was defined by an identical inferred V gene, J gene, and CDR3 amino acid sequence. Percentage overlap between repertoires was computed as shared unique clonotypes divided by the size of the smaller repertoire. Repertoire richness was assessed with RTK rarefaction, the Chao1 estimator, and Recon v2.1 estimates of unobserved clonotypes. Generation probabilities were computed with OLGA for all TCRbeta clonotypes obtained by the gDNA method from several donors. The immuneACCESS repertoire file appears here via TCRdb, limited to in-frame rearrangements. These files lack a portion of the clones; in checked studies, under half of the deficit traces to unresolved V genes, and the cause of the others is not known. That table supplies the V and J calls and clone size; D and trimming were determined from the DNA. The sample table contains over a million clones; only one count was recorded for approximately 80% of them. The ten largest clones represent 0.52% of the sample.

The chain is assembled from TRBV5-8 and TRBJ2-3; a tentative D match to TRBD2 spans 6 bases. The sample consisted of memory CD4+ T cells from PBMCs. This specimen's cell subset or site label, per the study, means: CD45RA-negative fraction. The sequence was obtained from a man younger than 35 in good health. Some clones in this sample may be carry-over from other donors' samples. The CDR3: CASSLADSAGSTDTQYF. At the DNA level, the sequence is TGTGCCAGCAGCTTGGCCGATTCGGCGGGGAGCACAGATACGCAGTATTTT.